One and the same sample provided the 3 T cell receptor beta chains below, sequenced in a study of cytomegalovirus exposure and HLA in healthy donors. PCR was performed using 60 Vbeta and 13 Jbeta primers. TCRdb's table, derived via immunoSEQ multiplex PCR, lists solely in-frame clones and lacks some. The table lists under 200,000 clones, 65% to 70% of them singletons, with around 4.5% in the top ten. The sample comprised PBMCs. Every receptor here comes from a woman in her late teens or twenties in good health and CMV-seropositive.

The V and J genes are TRBV2 and TRBJ2-3; tentatively, D is TRBD2 (6 bases). The CDR3 runs to 17 residues. The V end lost 4 bases, the J end lost 10 bases, and 27 bases lay between the germline ends. CDR1 is SNHLY and CDR2 is FYNNEI in the germline V gene. The CDR3 nucleotides read TGTGCCAGCAGTGGAACGCCGGTGCGGCGGGGAAGTGGGGCGCAGTATTTT. It yields the protein CASSGTPVRRGSGAQYF.

This clone was picked up one time. The chain links TRBV5-3 to TRBJ2-4; 8 nucleotides line up with TRBD1. TRBV5-3 qualifies as an ORF whose function is uncertain. Trimming cost V 1 base and J 7 bases; bases outside gene matches: 7. The CDR3 is 15 amino acids. As DNA, the CDR3 is TGTGCCAGAAGCTTGACAGGGGGATTAGGGAACATTCAGTACTTC. Its protein is CARSLTGGLGNIQYF.

The chain joins TRBV7-3 to TRBJ2-3, with 8 bases fitting TRBD2. Trimming at V came to 4 bases and at J to 2 bases, leaving 5 bases not matched to a gene. The CDR3 extends over 15 amino acids. The germline gives CDR1 SGHTA, CDR2 FQGTGA. In DNA form, the CDR3 reads TGTGCCAGCAGCTCCCAGCGGGGGTTCACAGATACGCAGTATTTT. Translated, it gives CASSSQRGFTDTQYF.